These 23 T cell receptor beta chains came from one sample sequenced in a study of cytomegalovirus exposure and HLA in healthy donors. Primers for the PCR totalled 60 Vbeta and 13 Jbeta. Sequenced by immunoSEQ multiplex PCR; TCRdb stores in-frame clones only, minus some. The sample includes nearly 80,000 clones, 60% to 80% of them seen just once. The specimen was PBMCs. These receptors came from a woman between 35 and 50 years old in good health and CMV-seropositive.

This clone was found a few times. V and J are TRBV13 and TRBJ2-5; tentative D call: TRBD2 (5 bases). Trimming pared 5 bases from V and 5 bases from J, leaving 12 bases between. Per the germline V gene, CDR1 is PRHDT and CDR2 is FYEKMQ (reference sequence). This CDR3 is built from 13 residues. CDR3 DNA sequence: TGTGCCAGCAGCCGAGCGGTGGAGGAGACCCAGTACTTC. This codes for CASSRAVEETQYF.

The chain joins TRBV29-1 to TRBJ1-2, with D perhaps matching TRBD1 (6 bases). V lost 3 bases, J lost 1 base, and 12 bases lay in between. CDR3 length: 14 amino acids. Looked up from germline, CDR1 is SQVTM and CDR2 is ANQGSEA. CDR3 amino acids: CSVDGLQGNYGYTF. The CDR3 coding sequence is TGCAGCGTTGATGGTCTACAGGGTAACTATGGCTACACCTTC.

The chain combines TRBV6-5 with TRBJ2-2; D unclear. CDR3 length: 15 residues. The V gene's germline CDR1 is MNHEY and CDR2 SVGAGI. V lost 4 bases to trimming and J lost 1 base, with 10 bases between them. The CDR3, as DNA: TGTGCCAGCAGTTCCCCCTCCCTGAACACCGGGGAGCTGTTTTTT. It encodes CASSSPSLNTGELFF.

This sequence joins TRBV9 and TRBJ2-3; D is possibly TRBD2 (7 bases). CDR1 and CDR2 (germline): SGDLS, YYNGEE. The CDR3 runs to 16 residues. V was cut by 0 bases and J by 5 bases, with 16 bases left in between. The CDR3, as DNA: TGTGCCAGCAGCGTAGGGCGGGGGCCCGTCAGAGATACGCAGTATTTT. It encodes CASSVGRGPVRDTQYF.

This clone occurred once. This chain joins TRBV5-6 and TRBJ1-5; 7 bases align to TRBD1. Trimming took 4 bases from V and 1 from J; bases not matched to a gene: 8. Germline CDR1 SGHDT, CDR2 YYEEEE. The CDR3 loop spans 16 amino acids. The CDR3 bases are TGTGCCAGCAGCAATCGAGGGGGCTGGAGCAATCAGCCCCAGCATTTT. Translation gives CASSNRGGWSNQPQHF.

The gene calls are TRBV28 and TRBJ1-1, with TRBD1 matching over 7 bases. V shed 6 bases, J shed 3 bases, and the junction held 10 bases outside the gene matches. CDR1 and CDR2 from the germline V gene are MDHEN and SYDVKM. This CDR3 is 15 amino acids long. The CDR3 nucleotides are TGTGCCAGCAGAGGGGGCGGACAGGTTGACACTGAAGCTTTCTTT. Its translation is CASRGGGQVDTEAFF.

The chain has TRBV19 and TRBJ2-1, with D perhaps TRBD1 (6 bases). Looked up from germline, CDR1 is LNHDA and CDR2 is SQIVND (reference sequence). This CDR3 contains 12 residues. The ends were cut back, 9 bases at V and 2 bases at J, with 8 bases in the middle. CDR3 sequence: CASRGTYNEQFF. DNA for the CDR3: TGTGCCAGCAGGGGAACCTACAATGAGCAGTTCTTC.

V gene TRBV5-1 combines with J gene TRBJ2-6; TRBD2 matches at 9 bases. CDR3 length: 17 amino acids. J gave up 0 bases and V 4 bases, and 5 bases lay outside the gene matches. The germline gives CDR1 SGHRS, CDR2 YFSETQ. In nucleotides, the CDR3 is TGCGCCAGCAGCCCGACTAGCGGAGCCTCTGGGGCCAACGTCCTGACTTTC. This codes for CASSPTSGASGANVLTF.

The J gene is TRBJ2-1, the V gene TRBV19; 7 bases line up with TRBD2. Unmatched junction bases numbered 14, after V lost 3 bases and J lost 0 bases. This CDR3 contains 19 residues. CDR1 is LNHDA, CDR2 SQIVND, per germline (reference sequence). The CDR3 bases are TGTGCCAGTAGTATCGGTCTCGGCGGGGGTAAGATCTCCTACAATGAGCAGTTCTTC. Protein product: CASSIGLGGGKISYNEQFF.

V usage is TRBV29-1 and J usage is TRBJ1-2; D remains ambiguous. V dropped 5 bases and J dropped 4 bases, with 11 bases sitting between them. Germline V gene data show CDR1 as SQVTM and CDR2 as ANQGSEA. The CDR3 sequence is 12 residues long. The CDR3 nucleotides read TGCAGCGTTCGAGGGCAGGTCTATGGCTACACCTTC. It translates to CSVRGQVYGYTF.

The chain joins TRBV4-1 to TRBJ2-4; no definite D call. The CDR3 is 18 amino acids. V was pared by 0 bases and J by 0 bases, with 15 bases between. Per germline, CDR1 MGHRA and CDR2 YSYEKL. CDR3 residues: CASSQDSLIQPAKNIQYF. The CDR3 DNA follows: TGCGCCAGCAGCCAAGATAGTTTGATACAGCCAGCCAAAAACATTCAGTACTTC.

The chain couples TRBV6-6 to TRBJ1-2; a weak D match, TRBD1 (5 bases). Trimming left V 2 bases short and J 1 base short, with 5 bases between. CDR3 length: 13 amino acids. From germline, CDR1 is MNHNY and CDR2 SVGAGI (reference sequence). The CDR3 DNA reads TGTGCCAGCAGTTACGACAGTAACTATGGCTACACCTTC. The encoded protein is CASSYDSNYGYTF.

This clone was detected a few times. Here the CDR3 reads CASSLGLSSYNEQFF. The CDR3 DNA follows: TGTGCCAGCAGCTTGGGCCTCAGCTCCTACAATGAGCAGTTCTTC. V gene TRBV5-6 combines with J gene TRBJ2-1, with D unresolved. Trimming took off 0 bases at V and 0 bases at J, with 7 bases between the two ends. Germline V gene data show CDR1 as SGHDT and CDR2 as YYEEEE. The CDR3 loop spans 15 amino acids.

This clone has just a few counts. This sequence joins TRBV6-5 and TRBJ1-5; 12 positions match TRBD1. After removal of 6 bases from V and 6 bases from J, the junction contained 6 bases not matched to a gene. Germline CDR1 MNHEY, CDR2 SVGAGI. The CDR3 is made up of 15 amino acids. The CDR3 region has the DNA TGTGCCAGCAGCACCGGGACAGGGGGCTTTCAGCCCCAGCATTTT. Translation: CASSTGTGGFQPQHF.

The gene calls are TRBV14 and TRBJ1-2; D is possibly TRBD1 (6 bases). Germline values: CDR1 SGHDN, CDR2 FVKESK. The CDR3 runs 12 residues. V was shortened by 5 bases and J by 7 bases, with 11 bases between the two germline ends. CDR3 residues: CASSEQGVGYTF. For the CDR3, the DNA is TGTGCCAGCAGCGAACAGGGAGTTGGCTACACCTTC.

In its sample, this clone was seen once. This chain joins TRBV5-1 and TRBJ1-6, with D maybe TRBD1 (5 bases). The CDR3 is 16 amino acids. Trimming removed 4 bases from V and 8 bases from J, with 19 bases in between. Looked up from germline, CDR1 is SGHRS and CDR2 is YFSETQ. As DNA, the CDR3 is TGCGCCAGCAGCCCAGGGTCGCGACAGTTTTATTCACCCCTCCACTTT. It yields the protein CASSPGSRQFYSPLHF.

CDR3 residues: CSVIAGQGLVYGYTF. Written as DNA, the CDR3 is TGCAGCGTCATAGCGGGACAGGGGCTCGTCTATGGCTACACCTTC. The chain has TRBV29-1 and TRBJ1-2, with TRBD1 matching 10 bases. Germline CDR1 is SQVTM and CDR2 is ANQGSEA. V gave up 6 bases and J gave up 4 bases; unmatched junction bases: 11. The CDR3 spans 15 residues. The full variable domain, rest sourced from reference TRBV29-1 and TRBJ1-2, is SAVISQKPSRDICQRGTSLTIQCQVDSQVTMMFWYRQQPGQSLTLIATANQGSEATYESGFVIDKFPISRPNLTFSTLTVSNMSPEDSSIYLCSVIAGQGLVYGYTFGSGTRLTVV.

This clone was counted a single time. The chain joins TRBV5-6 to TRBJ2-5, with D possibly matching TRBD1 (5 bases). The CDR3 is 12 residues long. V was pared by 0 bases and J by 7 bases, with 7 bases between. Germline CDR1 is SGHDT and CDR2 is YYEEEE. In DNA form, the CDR3 reads TGTGCCAGCAGCTTGGCTACAGGGACCCAGTACTTC. Translated: CASSLATGTQYF.

This sequence joins TRBV7-6 and TRBJ2-2, with D tentatively TRBD1 (6 bases). V lost 3 bases, J lost 6 bases, and 14 bases lay in between. The CDR3 is 15 residues long. CDR1 and CDR2 from the germline V gene are SGHVS and FNYEAQ. The chain's CDR3 is CASSFGLAGAGELFF. CDR3 bases: TGTGCCAGCAGCTTCGGTCTAGCAGGGGCCGGGGAGCTGTTTTTT.

In its sample, this clone was seen a few times. The chain couples TRBV29-1 to TRBJ2-1, with 11 bases identical to TRBD2. CDR1 and CDR2 from the germline V gene are SQVTM and ANQGSEA. This CDR3 spans 14 amino acids. The V gene end was trimmed by 3 bases and the J gene end by 5 bases; junction bases not matched to a gene: 3. CDR3 DNA sequence: TGCAGCGTTGAGGGGGGACTAGCGGACAATGAGCAGTTCTTC. Its protein is CSVEGGLADNEQFF.

The chain links TRBV6-5 to TRBJ2-5; 8 bases map to TRBD1. Germline values: CDR1 MNHEY, CDR2 SVGAGI. The CDR3 sequence is 14 residues long. J lost 4 bases, V lost 6 bases, and 7 bases had no gene match. Here the CDR3 DNA reads TGTGCCAGCAGAAATACAGGGGGGAGAGAGACCCAGTACTTC. Protein product: CASRNTGGRETQYF.

The rearrangement links TRBV28 to TRBJ2-7, with TRBD2 as a possible D gene (6 bases). The CDR3 extends over 16 amino acids. Trimming took 2 bases from V and 4 from J, leaving 18 bases between them. Per the germline V gene, CDR1 is MDHEN and CDR2 is SYDVKM. CDR3 sequence reads: CASSLPLREGRYEQYF. CDR3 coding DNA: TGTGCCAGCAGTTTACCCCTCCGGGAAGGGAGGTACGAGCAGTACTTC.

This clone was observed a single time. The genes are TRBV6-6 and TRBJ2-7; 7 positions agree with TRBD2. With V trimmed by 7 bases and J by 2 bases, 11 bases remained unmatched. Germline assignment: CDR1 MNHNY and CDR2 SVGAGI (reference sequence). CDR3 size: 15 residues. The CDR3 DNA sequence: TGTGCCAGCACCCAGAGGGCTAGCGGTCCCTACGAGCAGTACTTC. Translation: CASTQRASGPYEQYF.